This TCR beta chain originates from a study of blood T cell repertoires in COVID-19. Background on the study: Material from acute and convalescent COVID-19 was sourced from the United States, Italy and Spain.

Details on this clone: The same CDR3 can be traced to other DNA sequences in this sample.

Individuals aged roughly 18 to 90 years were recruited from roughly 22 US areas. Clinical histories supplied by participants themselves formed the basis of cohort assignment. V lost 4 bases, J lost 0 bases, and 7 bases lay in between. CDR3 length: 14 residues. Germline V gene data show CDR1 as SNHLY and CDR2 as FYNNEI. Methods used by the authors: Reference gene primers were amplified, and this amplification served to estimate nucleated cell counts. Generated by immunoSEQ multiplex PCR, the TCRdb table keeps only in-frame clones and is missing some. V, J and clone size are taken as reported in that table, and D and trimming were inferred from the DNA itself. In the table there are approximately 360,000 clones, 83% of which are singletons.

The sample was PBMCs or T cells enriched from blood (not recorded which). The chain is built from TRBV2 and TRBJ1-3; D gene unclear. This clonotype originated in a woman aged 45-60 years who had recovered from COVID-19. The CDR3 region is CASSVESSGNTIYF. CDR3 in DNA: TGTGCCAGCAGTGTGGAGAGCTCTGGAAACACCATATATTTT.